Listed here are 26 T cell receptor beta chains from one sample, sequenced in a study of blood T cell repertoires in COVID-19. Sequenced by immunoSEQ multiplex PCR; TCRdb stores in-frame clones only, minus some. The table lists approximately 76,000 clones, around nine tenths of them singletons, with 8% to 9.5% in the top ten. Sequencing input: peripheral blood. The source of these receptors is a man aged 25 to 40 with acute or convalescent COVID-19.

The chain uses TRBV28 and TRBJ2-5; D is undetermined. Trimming took 8 bases from V and 6 from J, leaving 13 bases between them. The germline V gene encodes CDR1 MDHEN and CDR2 SYDVKM. CDR3 length: 12 amino acids. The DNA of the CDR3 is TGTGCCAGCGCCCCCACAATAAAGACCCAGTACTTC. Residues: CASAPTIKTQYF.

This chain links TRBV29-1 with TRBJ2-3; maybe TRBD2 (6 bases). There are 14 residues in the CDR3. The germline V and J ends were trimmed by 5 bases and 4 bases, with 16 bases remaining between them. The V gene's germline CDR1 is SQVTM and CDR2 ANQGSEA. CDR3 bases: TGCAGCGTTTCCGGCGGGGCTACACCAGATACGCAGTATTTT. Translated, it gives CSVSGGATPDTQYF.

This chain links TRBV3-1 (or the pseudogene TRBV3-2) with TRBJ2-7; D is uncertain. V was cut by 5 bases and J by 1 base, with 9 bases left in between. Germline-derived CDR1 and CDR2 are LGHDT and YNNKEL (reference sequence). This CDR3 comprises 13 residues. CDR3 in DNA: TGTGCCAGCAGCGATCGGGTGTCCTACGAGCAGTACTTC. It is translated as CASSDRVSYEQYF.

The chain carries TRBV28 and TRBJ2-3, with 9 bases fitting TRBD2. Germline V gene sequence: CDR1 MDHEN, CDR2 SYDVKM. V was pared by 8 bases and J by 4 bases, with 7 bases of the junction left unmatched. This CDR3 comprises 14 residues. CDR3 in DNA: TGTGCCAGCGAGGCGGGAGGGGCGGCAGATACGCAGTATTTT. This codes for CASEAGGAADTQYF.

This sequence joins TRBV28 and TRBJ2-7, with D possibly being TRBD2 (5 bases). Trimming removed 6 bases at V and 3 bases at J, with 15 bases between. The CDR3 is made up of 14 amino acids. From germline, CDR1 is MDHEN and CDR2 SYDVKM. CDR3 loop: CASSVGPSGYEQYF. DNA of the CDR3: TGTGCCAGCAGCGTCGGACCGAGCGGCTACGAGCAGTACTTC. The whole variable domain, filled in from reference TRBV28 and TRBJ2-7, reads DVKVTQSSRYLVKRTGEKVFLECVQDMDHENMFWYRQDPGLGLRLIYFSYDVKMKEKGDIPEGYSVSREKKERFSLILESASTNQTSMYLCASSVGPSGYEQYFGPGTRLTVT.

The rearrangement uses TRBV7-2 and TRBJ2-1; perhaps TRBD2 as D (7 bases). V gave up 5 bases and J gave up 4 bases, with 27 bases separating them. The CDR3 has 19 amino acids. Germline values: CDR1 SGHTA, CDR2 FQGNSA. The CDR3: CASSLRQVIGREPYNEQFF. DNA of the CDR3: TGTGCCAGCAGCCTAAGACAGGTTATCGGGCGGGAGCCGTACAATGAGCAGTTCTTC.

V usage is TRBV6-2 or TRBV6-3 and J usage is TRBJ1-2; no reliable D call. CDR3 size: 12 residues. The V and J ends lost 2 bases and 6 bases respectively, with 7 bases between them. The V gene's germline CDR1 is MNHEY and CDR2 SVGEGT. The CDR3 DNA reads as TGTGCCAGCAGTTACGCGGGAAATGGCTACACCTTC. This encodes CASSYAGNGYTF.

The chain carries TRBV11-2 and TRBJ2-5; 8 bases line up with TRBD2. The ends lost 6 bases at V and 4 bases at J; junction bases unmatched: 7. Germline assignment: CDR1 SGHAT and CDR2 FQNNGV. There are 14 residues in the CDR3. CDR3 coding DNA: TGTGCCAGCAGTCCCGGGGGGGTGGGAGAGACCCAGTACTTC. This encodes CASSPGGVGETQYF.

V gene TRBV7-2 combines with J gene TRBJ1-2; 7 nucleotides align to TRBD1. The V gene's germline CDR1 is SGHTA and CDR2 FQGNSA. J lost 7 bases, V lost 5 bases, and 7 bases had no gene match. The CDR3 is 13 residues long. CDR3: CASSEGALPGYTF. For the CDR3, the DNA is TGTGCCAGCAGCGAGGGGGCGCTACCTGGCTACACCTTC.

This clone showed up just once. This CDR3 is also generated by other DNA sequences in the sample. This CDR3 is CASSVGQGDYGYTF. In DNA, the CDR3 is TGTGCCAGCAGCGTAGGACAGGGCGACTATGGCTACACCTTC. This chain connects TRBV9 to TRBJ1-2; 7 bases align to TRBD1. The CDR3 is 14 residues long. After removal of 0 bases from V and 3 bases from J, the junction contained 2 bases not matched to a gene. Germline V gene lookup returns CDR1 SGDLS and CDR2 YYNGEE.

V and J are TRBV20-1 and TRBJ1-1; maybe TRBD1 (6 bases). This CDR3 is built from 11 residues. Germline CDR1 and CDR2: DFQATT and SNEGSKA (reference sequence). The CDR3 loop is CSRGAVTEAFF. The CDR3 DNA follows: TGCAGCCGGGGGGCGGTCACTGAAGCTTTCTTT.

This clone was observed a handful of times. The chain carries TRBV7-8 and TRBJ2-7; TRBD1 matches 8 bases. J was trimmed by 2 bases and V by 2 bases; bases with no gene match: 8. In germline, CDR1 is SGHVS, CDR2 FQNEAQ. This CDR3 comprises 16 residues. The CDR3 DNA sequence: TGTGCCAGCAGCTTACGGCAGGGGGCGCGAACCTACGAGCAGTACTTC. It yields the protein CASSLRQGARTYEQYF.

The CDR3 loop reads CASSLEVRYSEAFF. CDR3 DNA: TGTGCCAGCAGCTTAGAAGTCCGGTACTCTGAAGCTTTCTTT. The chain links TRBV7-2 to TRBJ1-1; D not certain. Deletions cut 1 base from V and 6 bases from J, with 12 bases between. The CDR3 has 14 residues. Looked up from germline, CDR1 is SGHTA and CDR2 is FQGNSA.

The rearrangement links TRBV6-2 or TRBV6-3 to TRBJ2-7; D might be TRBD1 (5 bases). Germline CDR1 reads MNHEY; CDR2 reads SVGEGT. The length of the CDR3 is 11 residues. V shed 5 bases and J shed 6 bases, with 8 bases lying between them. The CDR3 region has the DNA TGTGCCAGCAGTCAGGGTGGCGAGCAGTACTTC. Its protein product is CASSQGGEQYF.

V usage is TRBV10-3 and J usage is TRBJ1-2; D possibly corresponds to TRBD1 (5 bases). V dropped 3 bases and J dropped 8 bases, with 13 bases sitting between them. This CDR3 comprises 13 residues. Per the germline V gene, CDR1 is ENHRY and CDR2 is SYGVKD. This CDR3 reads CAISDETAIGYTF. In DNA, the CDR3 is TGTGCCATCAGTGACGAGACAGCAATAGGCTACACCTTC.

The chain combines TRBV30 with TRBJ2-3, with D possibly being TRBD2 (6 bases). This CDR3 is built from 12 residues. Germline CDR1 reads GTSNPN; CDR2 reads SVGIG (reference sequence). Trimming stripped 7 bases from V and 5 bases from J, with 13 bases between. CDR3 in amino acids: CAFSGGGDTQYF. CDR3 DNA: TGTGCCTTCTCCGGGGGTGGAGATACGCAGTATTTT.

The chain combines TRBV2 with TRBJ2-5; 14 bases fit TRBD2. CDR3 size: 15 residues. Germline trimming cut 7 bases from V and 5 bases from J; bases unmatched to any gene: 6. CDR1 is SNHLY, CDR2 FYNNEI, per germline. CDR3 sequence reads: CASTEGLAGVETQYF. The CDR3 nucleotides are TGTGCCAGCACTGAGGGACTAGCGGGAGTGGAGACCCAGTACTTC.

The chain employs TRBV27 and TRBJ2-7; 8 positions agree with TRBD2. CDR1 MNHEY and CDR2 SMNVEV come from the germline V gene (reference sequence). Unmatched junction bases numbered 9, after V lost 6 bases and J lost 2 bases. The CDR3 runs 15 residues. CDR3 residues: CASSSPREGPYEQYF. The CDR3 DNA reads TGTGCCAGCAGCTCCCCCCGGGAGGGCCCCTACGAGCAGTACTTC.

The V and J genes are TRBV7-2 and TRBJ2-1; 8 nucleotides agree with TRBD1. CDR3 length equals 14 residues. The germline V gene has CDR1 SGHTA and CDR2 FQGNSA. Trimming at V came to 5 bases and at J to 7 bases, leaving 7 bases not matched to a gene. DNA for the CDR3: TGTGCCAGCAGCCCCGGGACAGGACGGAATGAGCAGTTCTTC. Amino acids: CASSPGTGRNEQFF.

The chain carries TRBV10-2 and TRBJ2-1; no reliable D call. With 4 bases removed from V and 7 bases from J, the gap between germline ends came to 11 bases. CDR1 WSHSY and CDR2 SAAADI come from the germline V gene. This CDR3 contains 13 residues. CDR3 coding DNA: TGCGCCAGCAGTGTCGCTAGGCCAAATGAGCAGTTCTTC. Residues: CASSVARPNEQFF.

The sample holds one count of this clone. The rearrangement uses TRBV24-1 and TRBJ2-1; D ambiguous. Per germline, CDR1 KGHDR and CDR2 SFDVKD. The CDR3 has 13 residues. V shed 3 bases and J shed 7 bases, with 9 bases lying between them. The DNA for the CDR3 is TGTGCCACCAGTGATGCCGCGAGAAATGAGCAGTTCTTC. It codes for CATSDAARNEQFF.

The rearrangement uses TRBV4-1 and TRBJ2-2, with TRBD1 identical over 7 bases. The germline V gene has CDR1 MGHRA and CDR2 YSYEKL. The junction had 6 bases not matched to a gene; V was cut back by 1 base and J by 4 bases. The CDR3 covers 16 residues. CDR3: CASSQATGIGTGELFF. In DNA, the CDR3 is TGCGCCAGCAGCCAAGCGACAGGGATTGGCACCGGGGAGCTGTTTTTT.

V and J are TRBV2 and TRBJ2-1; D not certain. Trimming cost V 6 bases and J 2 bases, with 11 bases left between them. Germline CDR1 is SNHLY and CDR2 is FYNNEI. The CDR3 totals 14 residues. The CDR3 here is CASSLSGPYNEQFF. CDR3 nucleotide sequence: TGTGCCAGCAGCCTCAGTGGGCCCTACAATGAGCAGTTCTTC.

V usage is TRBV5-1 and J usage is TRBJ2-3, with 7 bases aligning to TRBD2. V lost 7 bases and J lost 5; bases outside the gene matches: 4. Germline V gene sequence: CDR1 SGHRS, CDR2 YFSETQ. The CDR3 sequence is 12 residues long. CDR3 region: CASGVAGDTQYF. For the CDR3, the DNA is TGCGCCAGCGGGGTAGCGGGAGATACGCAGTATTTT. Drawing the rest from reference TRBV5-1 and TRBJ2-3, the complete variable domain is KAGVTQTPRYLIKTRGQQVTLSCSPISGHRSVSWYQQTPGQGLQFLFEYFSETQRNKGNFPGRFSGRQFSNSRSEMNVSTLELGDSALYLCASGVAGDTQYFGPGTRLTVL.

V and J are TRBV7-2 and TRBJ2-2; TRBD2 agrees at 12 bases. V was clipped by 1 base and J by 7 bases; unmatched bases: 7. The length of the CDR3 is 17 residues. CDR1 is SGHTA, CDR2 FQGNSA, per germline. Written as DNA, the CDR3 is TGTGCCAGCAGCTTAGATCCAACTAGCGGGAGGATCGGGGAGCTGTTTTTT. Translation gives CASSLDPTSGRIGELFF.

V usage is TRBV4-1 and J usage is TRBJ1-5; D possibly corresponds to TRBD1 (6 bases). The V gene lost 1 base and the J gene lost 2 bases, with 15 bases spanning the gap. The V gene's germline CDR1 is MGHRA and CDR2 YSYEKL. This CDR3 contains 17 residues. In DNA form, the CDR3 reads TGCGCCAGCAGCCAAGGTGGCGGGGGGGCTGGCAATCAGCCCCAGCATTTT. It encodes CASSQGGGGAGNQPQHF.